The clone carrying this T cell receptor beta chain has only one observation. Its antigen is still unknown. Germline V gene sequence: CDR1 SGHTA, CDR2 FQGNSA. There are 17 residues in the CDR3. V was clipped by 1 base and J by 4 bases, with 17 bases between them. This specimen comes from a study of CD4 T cells in relation to SARS-CoV-2 and coronaviruses. Overall study results and limits: Crossreactive clones expanded significantly less to SARS-CoV-2 than monoreactive clones.

Data came from immunoSEQ multiplex PCR; TCRdb stores just in-frame clones and leaves some out. This sample carries about 38,000 clones, 85% to 90% of them seen once, and the ten largest clones take roughly a tenth. The V call is TRBV7-2, the J call TRBJ1-3, with D possibly TRBD1 on 5 matching bases. Input material: memory CD4+ T cells from PBMCs. This TCR was sampled from an adult with COVID-19. For the CDR3, the DNA is TGTGCCAGCAGCTTAGGCCCTATGAGTGGGGCCGGAAACACCATATATTTT. Its protein product is CASSLGPMSGAGNTIYF. Using reference TRBV7-2 and TRBJ1-3 for the parts outside the CDR3, the full variable domain is GAGVSQSPSNKVTEKGKDVELRCDPISGHTALYWYRQSLGQGLEFLIYFQGNSAPDKSGLPSDRFSAERTGGSVSTLTIQRTQQEDSAVYLCASSLGPMSGAGNTIYFGEGSWLTVV.